The 19 T cell receptor beta chains reported below all come from one sample, sequenced in a study of blood T cell repertoires in COVID-19. Data came from immunoSEQ multiplex PCR; TCRdb stores just in-frame clones and leaves some out. The sample gives 150,000 to 200,000 clones, about 81% of which show up once; approximately 10% is in the top ten. Sequencing was performed on peripheral blood. These receptors all stem from a human donor in a cohort sampled during active COVID-19.

V usage is TRBV7-3 and J usage is TRBJ2-1, with TRBD1 identical over 7 bases. Germline V CDR1 and CDR2: SGHTA, FQGTGA. The CDR3 contains 13 residues. V lost 2 bases and J lost 7; bases outside the gene matches: 2. CDR3 bases: TGTGCCAGCAGCTTAGACAGGGTGAATGAGCAGTTCTTC. It specifies CASSLDRVNEQFF.

V gene TRBV4-3 combines with J gene TRBJ2-7, with D perhaps matching TRBD1 (5 bases). This CDR3 is built from 16 residues. CDR1 and CDR2 from the germline V gene are LGHNA and YSLEER. The V gene lost 5 bases and the J gene lost 1 base, with 18 bases spanning the gap. This CDR3 reads CASSSSRAGPSYEQYF. CDR3 nucleotides: TGCGCCAGCAGCTCATCCCGGGCAGGGCCATCCTACGAGCAGTACTTC.

CDR3 DNA sequence: TGTGCCAGTAGCCCCAGGGGGCGAAATCAGCCCCAGCATTTT. It specifies CASSPRGRNQPQHF. The chain carries TRBV19 and TRBJ1-5, with 8 bases matching TRBD1. CDR1 is LNHDA, CDR2 SQIVND, per germline (reference sequence). V was clipped by 6 bases and J by 4 bases; unmatched bases: 5. The CDR3 contains 14 residues. The variable domain in full, with the rest retrieved from reference TRBV19 and TRBJ1-5, is DGGITQSPKYLFRKEGQNVTLSCEQNLNHDAMYWYRQDPGQGLRLIYYSQIVNDFQKGDIAEGYSVSREKKESFPLTVTSAQKNPTAFYLCASSPRGRNQPQHFGDGTRLSIL.

The V call is TRBV2, the J call TRBJ2-7, with 8 bases matching TRBD2. The CDR3 loop spans 14 amino acids. The ends lost 6 bases at V and 3 bases at J; junction bases unmatched: 7. The germline gives CDR1 SNHLY, CDR2 FYNNEI. CDR3 amino acids: CASRPGLEFYEQYF. As DNA, the CDR3 is TGTGCCAGCAGGCCGGGACTAGAGTTCTACGAGCAGTACTTC.

The chain is built from TRBV7-8 and TRBJ1-2, with a weak D call TRBD1 (6 bases). Looked up from germline, CDR1 is SGHVS and CDR2 is FQNEAQ. This CDR3 comprises 14 residues. V lost 5 bases and J 10 bases, leaving 20 bases between the germline ends. In DNA form, the CDR3 reads TGTGCCAGCAGCCTAATCCCAGGGGCCCCGGACTACACCTTC. Its translation is CASSLIPGAPDYTF. The full variable domain, with the rest looked up from reference TRBV7-8 and TRBJ1-2, is GAGVSQSPRYKVAKRGQDVALRCDPISGHVSLFWYQQALGQGPEFLTYFQNEAQLDKSGLPSDRFFAERPEGSVSTLKIQRTQQEDSAVYLCASSLIPGAPDYTFGSGTRLTVV.

The J gene is TRBJ2-7, the V gene TRBV21-1; the table's D gene call, TRBD2, was not cross checked with the DNA. TRBV21-1 is a pseudogene locus. This CDR3 is built from 15 residues. The CDR3 loop is CASSKLLAGDYEQYF. CDR3 DNA sequence: TGTGCCAGCAGCAAATTACTAGCGGGAGACTACGAGCAGTACTTC.

The chain is built from TRBV4-3 and TRBJ2-1, with D possibly being TRBD1 (6 bases). Deletions cut 4 bases from V and 10 bases from J, with 20 bases between. Germline CDR1 reads LGHNA; CDR2 reads YSLEER. The CDR3 has 15 residues. The CDR3 loop reads CASSPENGPRGEQFF. CDR3 nucleotides: TGCGCCAGCAGCCCCGAGAACGGGCCAAGGGGGGAGCAGTTCTTC.

The chain has TRBV3-1 (or the pseudogene TRBV3-2) and TRBJ1-1; 7 bases are shared with TRBD1. V gave up 4 bases and J gave up 0 bases; unmatched junction bases: 2. The CDR3 has 14 amino acids. Germline loops: CDR1 LGHDT, CDR2 YNNKEL (reference sequence). CDR3 sequence (DNA): TGTGCCAGCAGCCGCGGGACAGTGAACACTGAAGCTTTCTTT. Its protein product is CASSRGTVNTEAFF.

This clone was picked up a small number of times. The chain recombines TRBV6-5 with TRBJ1-4, with 9 positions matching TRBD1. Germline assignment: CDR1 MNHEY and CDR2 SVGAGI. After removal of 6 bases from V and 5 bases from J, the junction contained 4 bases not matched to a gene. This CDR3 has 14 residues. CDR3 nucleotides: TGTGCCAGCAGGCTACAGGGGGCGAATGAAAAACTGTTTTTT. Translation gives CASRLQGANEKLFF.

This clone was observed a handful of times. V gene TRBV10-3 combines with J gene TRBJ1-3; 7 bases align to TRBD1. Trimming removed 2 bases from V and 4 bases from J; junction bases left unmatched: 5. This CDR3 is 15 amino acids long. In germline, CDR1 is ENHRY, CDR2 SYGVKD. The CDR3 nucleotides read TGTGCCATCAGTGAGGACAGGGCGGGAGGAAACACCATATATTTT. Protein sequence: CAISEDRAGGNTIYF.

The chain is built from TRBV7-2 and TRBJ2-1, with TRBD2 matching over 12 bases. Germline loops: CDR1 SGHTA, CDR2 FQGNSA. The CDR3 is made up of 17 amino acids. V shed 4 bases and J 3 bases; nucleotides not matched to a gene: 7. In DNA, the CDR3 is TGTGCCAGCAGCTCCCCGACTAGCGGGAGTGTCTACAATGAGCAGTTCTTC. Translation gives CASSSPTSGSVYNEQFF.

The chain is built from TRBV4-3 and TRBJ2-3; maybe TRBD2 (6 bases). The V end was cut by 4 bases, the J end by 0 bases, with 14 bases between. Germline V gives CDR1 LGHNA, CDR2 YSLEER. This CDR3 is 16 amino acids long. Here the CDR3 DNA reads TGCGCCAGCAGCCCTACCGGGAGACCCAGCACAGATACGCAGTATTTT. The encoded protein is CASSPTGRPSTDTQYF.

The rearrangement links TRBV27 to TRBJ1-5, with D possibly TRBD1 on 6 matching bases. Germline V gives CDR1 MNHEY, CDR2 SMNVEV (reference sequence). The CDR3 sequence is 13 residues long. Trimming stripped 6 bases from V and 6 bases from J, with 12 bases between. CDR3 sequence: CASSTGFGQPQHF. The CDR3 nucleotides read TGTGCCAGCAGCACAGGGTTTGGTCAGCCCCAGCATTTT.

The CDR3 reads CASGLDRLGEQYF. Written as DNA, the CDR3 is TGTGCTAGTGGTTTGGACCGCCTCGGGGAGCAGTACTTC. The J gene is TRBJ2-7, the V gene TRBV12-5; D not resolved. Germline-derived CDR1 and CDR2 are LGHNT and FRNRAP. Between the trimmed V and J ends, which lost 1 base and 7 bases, there was a span of 11 bases. CDR3 length equals 13 residues.

The chain joins TRBV11-2 to TRBJ2-3; 8 bases map to TRBD2. Germline V CDR1 and CDR2: SGHAT, FQNNGV. With 5 bases clipped from V and 5 bases from J, the junction kept 9 bases outside the gene matches. The CDR3 runs 15 residues. CDR3 residues: CASSENTAGGDTQYF. The CDR3 DNA reads as TGTGCCAGCAGCGAAAACACGGCGGGGGGAGATACGCAGTATTTT.

The genes are TRBV11-2 and TRBJ2-1; D is undetermined. Trimming stripped 3 bases from V and 2 bases from J, with 11 bases between. Looked up from germline, CDR1 is SGHAT and CDR2 is FQNNGV. The CDR3 totals 15 residues. CDR3: CASSFNPFAYNEQFF. CDR3 sequence (DNA): TGTGCCAGCAGCTTTAATCCCTTCGCCTACAATGAGCAGTTCTTC.

This clone has only one observation. This sequence joins TRBV5-4 and TRBJ1-1; D may be TRBD1 (6 bases). The CDR3 is 13 residues long. Germline CDR1 reads SGHNT; CDR2 reads YYREEE (reference sequence). V was cut by 0 bases and J by 4 bases, with 7 bases left in between. The chain's CDR3 is CASSLGQATEAFF. The CDR3 nucleotides read TGTGCCAGCAGCTTGGGACAGGCCACTGAAGCTTTCTTT.

The J gene is TRBJ2-7, the V gene TRBV14; D call uncertain. Germline-derived CDR1 and CDR2 are SGHDN and FVKESK. The CDR3 extends over 12 amino acids. V was clipped by 0 bases and J by 4 bases, with 4 bases between them. The CDR3, as DNA: TGTGCCAGCAGCCAAGACCGGTACGAGCAGTACTTC. Translated, it gives CASSQDRYEQYF. Looking up the rest from reference TRBV14 and TRBJ2-7 gives the full variable domain: EAGVTQFPSHSVIEKGQTVTLRCDPISGHDNLYWYRRVMGKEIKFLLHFVKESKQDESGMPNNRFLAERTGGTYSTLKVQPAELEDSGVYFCASSQDRYEQYFGPGTRLTVT.

The rearrangement uses TRBV6-6 and TRBJ2-7; 7 bases fit TRBD1. Unmatched junction bases numbered 12, after V lost 5 bases and J lost 2 bases. This CDR3 is built from 16 residues. Germline V lookup: CDR1 MNHNY, CDR2 SVGAGI (reference sequence). The CDR3 sequence is CASSTPQGQATYEQYF. The CDR3 coding sequence is TGTGCCAGCAGTACCCCTCAAGGACAGGCCACCTACGAGCAGTACTTC.